This T cell receptor beta chain was captured in a study of T cell responses to AZD1222 COVID-19 vaccine. General study findings and limits: Donor demographics were predominantly white British with a female majority; clonal diversity may be underestimated. Researchers report vaccine-associated CD4 TCRs spanning spike, with dominance at 160-218 and 743-854. It was only after the peak T cell response that any repertoires were sampled.

Germline V gene sequence: CDR1 SGHVS, CDR2 FQNEAQ. The ends lost 2 bases at V and 2 bases at J; junction bases unmatched: 6. The CDR3 extends over 20 amino acids. Assay used: immunoSEQ multiplex PCR; TCRdb lists only in-frame clones, some missing. The sample has about 84,000 clones, 70% to 90% seen once; the top ten hold 9.5% to 13%. Turning to this clone: Its antigen is not known.

The sequencing here drew on peripheral blood, taken 28 days after the second AZD1222 dose. The J gene is TRBJ2-6, the V gene TRBV7-8; TRBD2 matches 16 bases. This TCR was sampled from an adult who received the AZD1222 COVID-19 vaccine. Written as DNA, the CDR3 is TGTGCCAGCAGCTTACAGGGACTAGCGGGGGGGCCGCCTGGGGCCAACGTCCTGACTTTC. Its translation: CASSLQGLAGGPPGANVLTF. Full variable domain (missing parts from reference TRBV7-8 and TRBJ2-6): GAGVSQSPRYKVAKRGQDVALRCDPISGHVSLFWYQQALGQGPEFLTYFQNEAQLDKSGLPSDRFFAERPEGSVSTLKIQRTQQEDSAVYLCASSLQGLAGGPPGANVLTFGAGSRLTVL.